This T cell receptor beta chain was captured in a study of OX40 agonist ivuxolimab in advanced cancers. Background on the study: Having had anti-PD-1, anti-PD-L1 or anti-CTLA-4 therapy before was allowed, and over 35% had some. Broader study findings: It was not determined which antigens were specifically recognized by the peripheral T cells that had undergone clonal expansion. Both CD4+ and CD8+ T cell populations in blood had undergone clonal expansion by week 6 at 0.1 to 3.0 mg/kg.

Assay used: immunoSEQ multiplex PCR; TCRdb lists only in-frame clones, some missing. Here the sample spans some 60,000 clones, around 86% being singletons. To note about this clone: Antigen specificity is unknown.

The V gene's germline CDR1 is KGHSH and CDR2 LQKENI. This CDR3 spans 13 amino acids. Trimming cost V 8 bases and J 8 bases, with 18 bases left between them. This receptor was obtained from an adult with an advanced solid tumor such as melanoma, head and neck, liver or kidney cancer. The sample here was CD4+ or CD8+ T cells sorted from blood, taken in a trial of the OX40 agonist ivuxolimab. The J gene is TRBJ1-2, the V gene TRBV18, with D uncertain. The CDR3 spells CASTRTPIEGYTF. The CDR3 bases are TGTGCCAGCACGAGGACCCCAATAGAGGGCTACACCTTC.